This T cell receptor beta chain was retrieved from a study of cytomegalovirus exposure and HLA in healthy donors. PCR used 60 Vbeta primers and 13 Jbeta primers. TCRdb's table, derived via immunoSEQ multiplex PCR, lists solely in-frame clones and lacks some. The table lists 150,000 or so clones, approximately 74% of them singletons. CDR1 and CDR2 (germline): SGHRS, YFSETQ. V lost 7 bases, J lost 1 base, and 8 bases lay in between. The CDR3 has 12 residues. This receptor was identified in a man aged 25-45 years in good health and CMV-seronegative. V gene TRBV5-1 combines with J gene TRBJ1-1; D not resolved. Material: PBMCs. The CDR3 sequence is CASGEPNTEAFF. The CDR3 DNA is TGCGCCAGCGGGGAGCCGAACACTGAAGCTTTCTTT.